The rows below give T cell receptor beta chains drawn from one sample of a study of T cell responses to AZD1222 COVID-19 vaccine. The repertoire was sequenced with immunoSEQ multiplex PCR; TCRdb's copy has only in-frame clones and lacks some. The table shows 160,000 or so clones, with 85% to 90% occurring only once. This sample comprised peripheral blood, obtained on day 0 of AZD1222 vaccination. All receptors come from an adult in good health. Both conserved end residues are part of each CDR3. Each record gives: D gene, J gene, clone size, V gene, CDR3 protein, CDR3 DNA. The D gene is left open where the match is weak. Clone size is stated in some rows and not others, as once, few, many or a class when expanded.

>TRBD1|TRBJ1-1|.|TRBV5-1
CASSGGQGARTEAFF
TGCGCCAGCAGCGGAGGACAGGGGGCAAGGACTGAAGCTTTCTTT
>.|TRBJ1-2|.|TRBV14
CASSQDQGIYGYTF
TGTGCCAGCAGCCAAGATCAGGGCATCTATGGCTACACCTTC
>TRBD2|TRBJ2-1|.|TRBV10-3
CAISSGTSGNDEQFF
TGTGCCATCAGCTCCGGGACTAGCGGGAACGATGAGCAGTTCTTC
>.|TRBJ1-3|few|TRBV6-5
CASSPRQLSGNTIYF
TGTGCCAGCAGTCCCCGACAGCTATCTGGAAACACCATATATTTT
>.|TRBJ1-6|.|TRBV3-1/TRBV3-2
CASSQGSRTRGNSPLHF
TGTGCCAGCAGCCAAGGTTCTCGGACGCGGGGTAATTCACCCCTCCACTTT
>.|TRBJ2-7|few|TRBV6-5
CASSPSRGYEQYF
TGTGCCAGCAGTCCCAGTCGGGGTTACGAGCAGTACTTC
>TRBD2|TRBJ2-7|.|TRBV18
CASSPGTSSYEQYF
TGTGCCAGCTCACCGGGGACTAGCTCCTACGAGCAGTACTTC
>TRBD1|TRBJ1-2|.|TRBV28
CASVTGPHAGYTF
TGTGCCAGCGTGACAGGGCCCCACGCGGGCTACACCTTC
>.|TRBJ1-1|.|TRBV24-1
CATSDSSATEAFF
TGTGCCACCAGTGATTCATCGGCGACTGAAGCTTTCTTT
>.|TRBJ1-2|.|TRBV19
CASSIIGVTDYGYTF
TGTGCCAGTAGTATCATAGGGGTGACAGACTATGGCTACACCTTC
>.|TRBJ1-1|.|TRBV7-9
CASSLMGSPGNTEAFF
TGTGCCAGCAGCTTGATGGGGTCCCCTGGGAACACTGAAGCTTTCTTT
>.|TRBJ1-5|.|TRBV2
CASSEESGVYSNQPQHF
TGTGCCAGCAGTGAGGAATCAGGGGTTTATAGCAATCAGCCCCAGCATTTT
>.|TRBJ1-2|.|TRBV20-1
CSARGRDGYTF
TGCAGTGCTAGAGGTCGGGATGGCTACACCTTC
>.|TRBJ1-5|.|TRBV6-1
CASSEQRLQPQHF
TGTGCCAGCAGTGAGCAAAGGCTACAGCCCCAGCATTTT
>TRBD1|TRBJ1-5|.|TRBV4-1
CASSQKLETGAQPQHF
TGCGCCAGCAGCCAAAAACTGGAGACAGGGGCTCAGCCCCAGCATTTT
>.|TRBJ2-1|.|TRBV11-2
CASSSITTVGRTYNEQFF
TGTGCCAGCAGCTCGATTACAACGGTGGGACGGACCTACAATGAGCAGTTCTTC